What follows describes a single T cell receptor beta chain. Sequencing used immunoSEQ multiplex PCR; TCRdb keeps in-frame clones, though not all of them. The sample holds around 51,000 clones, more than 65% seen once. The investigators sampled blood at baseline, at cycle 4 day 1, and at cycle 7 day 1. The data belong to a study of OX40 agonist ivuxolimab in advanced cancers. For the study at large: The study gave patients intravenous ivuxolimab at 0.01 to 10 mg/kg every 2 weeks. Age averaged around 58 years (range about 20 to 80), and roughly 80% were male. Partial responses were achieved by three patients, of whom one had hepatocellular carcinoma and two had cutaneous melanoma.

The CDR3 spans 12 residues. The V end lost 1 base, the J end lost 5 bases, and 4 bases lay between the germline ends. The V gene's germline CDR1 is SGHDT and CDR2 YYEEEE. Sequencing was performed on CD4+ or CD8+ T cells sorted from blood, taken in a trial of the OX40 agonist ivuxolimab. The chain uses TRBV5-6 and TRBJ2-1; no clear D. This TCR was sampled from an adult with an advanced solid tumor such as melanoma, head and neck, liver or kidney cancer. The CDR3: CASSLKDNEQFF. The CDR3 nucleotides are TGTGCCAGCAGCTTGAAAGACAATGAGCAGTTCTTC.